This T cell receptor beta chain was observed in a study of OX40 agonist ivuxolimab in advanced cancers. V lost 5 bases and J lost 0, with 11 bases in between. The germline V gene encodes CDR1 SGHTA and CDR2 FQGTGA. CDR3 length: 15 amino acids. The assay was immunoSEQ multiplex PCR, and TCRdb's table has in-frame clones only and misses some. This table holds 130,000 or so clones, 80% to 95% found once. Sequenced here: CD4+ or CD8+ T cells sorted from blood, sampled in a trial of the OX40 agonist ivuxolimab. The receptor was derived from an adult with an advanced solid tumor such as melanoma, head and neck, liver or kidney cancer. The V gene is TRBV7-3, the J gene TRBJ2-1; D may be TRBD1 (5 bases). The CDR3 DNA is TGTGCCAGCAGCGATCAGGGTATCTCCTACAATGAGCAGTTCTTC. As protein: CASSDQGISYNEQFF.